This section outlines one TCR beta chain sequence together with its context. Measured with immunoSEQ multiplex PCR; TCRdb has only the in-frame clones, and not every one. This repertoire shows 45,000 to 55,000 clones, 92% found once; its top ten account for 0.45% to 0.6%. The sample originates from a study of T cell changes during pregnancy in multiple sclerosis. Germline V gene sequence: CDR1 SQVTM, CDR2 ANQGSEA. The CDR3 is 14 amino acids. The V gene lost 3 bases and the J gene lost 3 bases, with 15 bases spanning the gap. The sequence derives from a female donor with multiple sclerosis, enrolled in a pregnancy study. Sequencing was performed on CD4+ T cells from peripheral blood mononuclear cells, taken after pregnancy. V usage is TRBV29-1 and J usage is TRBJ2-7, with a tentative D call TRBD2 (6 bases). The CDR3 bases are TGCAGCGTTGAGGGAAGCGGAGGGAACTACGAGCAGTACTTC. Translated: CSVEGSGGNYEQYF.